This record looks at one T cell receptor (beta chain) sequence and its context. This clonotype was detected a few times. Its antigen is still unknown. No clone much larger than this one lies a single base away; base qualities are absent. Hyperthyroidism patients were newly diagnosed, had a disease duration of under 2 months, and were aged 18 to 65 years. The study excluded patients with uncontrolled infections, other autoimmune diseases, pregnancy or lactation. Clinical symptoms, serum thyroxine and TRAb, thyroid ultrasound, and orbital computed tomography formed the basis for the diagnoses. Blood from progressor patients was collected at the time of first diagnosis with hyperthyroidism, before any ophthalmopathy symptoms had appeared. PBMCs were isolated from approximately 10 ml of fresh peripheral blood by Ficoll-Paque density gradient centrifugation. Patients classed as progressors first received a Graves' hyperthyroidism diagnosis and then went on to develop ophthalmopathy during follow-up. Total RNA was extracted with Trizol reagent, and quality was checked on an Agilent 2100 Bioanalyzer.

The TCR beta CDR3 regions were amplified from RNA transcripts. The TCR CDR3 was subjected to a first round of RT-PCR using the HTBI primer set and the Qiagen OneStep RT-PCR kit. The libraries were constructed in a second round of multiplex PCR and then size-selected and purified. Paired-end sequencing of the libraries was performed with 100 bp reads on an Illumina HiSeq2000. Concerning the study's data processing: SOAPnuke was used to process the raw data, throwing out any read that contained adapters or uncalled bases, had a mean Phred below 15, or lacked an exact constant-primer or identifier match. High-quality paired reads were merged using COPE v1.2.5, and each unique nucleotide sequence was defined as a clonotype. MiTCR v1.1 was used to align the clonotypes against IMGT TRBV, TRBD and TRBJ reference segments. Analysis was restricted to V-J combinations with a frequency above 0.0001, which covered over 98% of repertoires. The TCS score was defined as F50 (clonal expansion) divided by E x V (chaos), with BLOSUM62-based TCRdist calculated between CDR3 peptides within each V-J. Welch's t-statistics and random forest reduced 500 to 650 V-J features to 10 to 15, which were used in a naive Bayes classifier (R e1071). Starting from the raw public reads, TCRdb applied fastp trimming at Q25, assembled clones with MiXCR and retained in-frame beta chains. Here each entry gathers all rows of one CDR3 protein and keeps the most common genes and DNA. Here the V and J calls rest on TCRdb's processing, not on the authors' analysis. The sample contains some 600,000 distinct CDR3 sequences, roughly 13% of them found a single time. 4.5% to 6% of the sample goes to the ten largest clones.

This record comes from a study of T cells in Graves' hyperthyroidism and ophthalmopathy (dated by TCRdb to between 2018 and 2021). Background for the entire study: Peripheral blood was sampled at the time of initial diagnosis, prior to any treatment. A discovery cohort of fewer than 110 patients, roughly 40 with Graves' ophthalmopathy and more than 55 with stable Graves' hyperthyroidism, was used to find distinguishing TCR V-J signatures. Prospective prediction of ophthalmopathy was tested in an independent validation cohort consisting of roughly 19 hyperthyroidism patients and 17 patients who later progressed to ophthalmopathy. The 95 to 100 discovery patients were randomly split 7:3 into training and test sets. In addition, the study compared T-cell repertoires in thyroid tissue and in blood from about 6 Graves' hyperthyroidism patients. After blood sampling, hyperthyroidism patients were treated with methimazole at a starting dose of 30 mg daily, and ophthalmopathy patients were treated with high-dose intravenous methylprednisolone. The paper reports TCR Vbeta CDR3 sequencing of some 140 peripheral blood samples: fewer than 50 ophthalmopathy, around 80 hyperthyroidism and approximately 17 progressor patients. Overall study outcomes, separate from this receptor: Most expanded thyroid clonotypes (frequency above 0.001) were also found in blood, which suggests that blood repertoires may mirror thyroid immune responses. Sample size was not statistically predetermined, and investigators were not blinded to group allocation. A model built on a 13 V-J signature distinguished ophthalmopathy from stable hyperthyroidism, reaching around 88% sensitivity and 81.08% specificity in cross-validation and 80%/75% in testing. During validation, the model predicted progression to ophthalmopathy a median of about 6.5 months ahead of onset, with 60% to 71% sensitivity and under 85% specificity.

V loses 3 bases at its end and J loses 5 bases; junction bases beyond the gene matches: 4. CDR1 is given as LGHDT and CDR2 as YNNKEL, both from the germline V gene (reference sequence). The CDR3 starts with the cysteine, ends with the phenylalanine, and has 15 residues. Only CDR3 DNA remains: 45 bases, in frame from the first base. Sequenced: blood. The source of this sequence is a woman under 40 with Graves' hyperthyroidism that later progressed to Graves' ophthalmopathy. This receptor chain uses TRBV3-1 and TRBJ2-2; TRBD1 lines up with 9 middle nucleotides. The base sequence is TGTGCCAGCAGCCACAGAGACAGGGGGACCGGGGAGCTGTTTTTT. Translated, this gives CASSHRDRGTGELFF. Extended through the reference TRBV3-1 and TRBJ2-2 proteins, this CDR3 yields the full variable domain: DTAVSQTPKYLVTQMGNDKSIKCEQNLGHDTMYWYKQDSKKFLKIMFSYNNKELIINETVPNRFSPKSPDKAHLNLHINSLELGDSAVYFCASSHRDRGTGELFFGEGSRLTVL.